Each of the 8 T cell receptor beta chains below was sequenced from the same sample in a study of blood T cell repertoires in COVID-19. Produced via immunoSEQ multiplex PCR; TCRdb's table is partial and in-frame only. The sample lists about 240,000 clones, about 83% occurring once. Material for sequencing was peripheral blood. Every receptor here comes from an older man with acute or convalescent COVID-19.

The J gene is TRBJ1-5, the V gene TRBV18; D is perhaps TRBD1 (5 bases). In germline, CDR1 is KGHSH, CDR2 LQKENI. Trimming stripped 3 bases from V and 5 bases from J, with 20 bases between. This CDR3 contains 17 residues. The chain's CDR3 is CASSPLGGGGEDQPQHF. Written as DNA, the CDR3 is TGTGCCAGCTCACCCTTGGGTGGCGGGGGTGAAGATCAGCCCCAGCATTTT.

CDR3 loop: CASSSGVAGWETQYF. The CDR3 DNA follows: TGTGCCAGCAGTTCCGGGGTAGCGGGATGGGAGACCCAGTACTTC. The chain joins TRBV5-4 to TRBJ2-5; 8 bases are a match to TRBD2. The CDR3 length is 15 residues. Trimming cost V 5 bases and J 5 bases; bases outside gene matches: 11. Germline assignment: CDR1 SGHNT and CDR2 YYREEE (reference sequence).

The chain recombines TRBV6-5 with TRBJ2-7, with D possibly being TRBD2 (5 bases). V lost 4 bases to trimming and J lost 4 bases, with 14 bases between them. This CDR3 region has 14 residues. The V gene's germline CDR1 is MNHEY and CDR2 SVGAGI. CDR3 in DNA: TGTGCCAGCAGTTCCCTGGGAGCCGAGTACGAGCAGTACTTC. Its protein is CASSSLGAEYEQYF.

In its sample, this clone was seen once. The J gene is TRBJ1-1, the V gene TRBV9; D unresolved. V dropped 4 bases and J dropped 0 bases, with 13 bases sitting between them. The CDR3 has 15 amino acids. From germline, CDR1 is SGDLS and CDR2 YYNGEE. Here the CDR3 DNA reads TGTGCCAGCAGCCCGAGCGGGGTGGTGAACACTGAAGCTTTCTTT. It encodes CASSPSGVVNTEAFF. The full variable domain, rest sourced from reference TRBV9 and TRBJ1-1, is DSGVTQTPKHLITATGQRVTLRCSPRSGDLSVYWYQQSLDQGLQFLIQYYNGEERAKGNILERFSAQQFPDLHSELNLSSLELGDSALYFCASSPSGVVNTEAFFGQGTRLTVV.

CDR3 sequence: CASSEPHREHSPLHF. The CDR3 DNA reads TGTGCCAGCAGTGAACCACACAGGGAACATTCACCCCTCCACTTT. The chain joins TRBV6-1 to TRBJ1-6, with a tentative D call TRBD1 (6 bases). V dropped 2 bases and J dropped 8 bases, with 13 bases sitting between them. The CDR3 is 15 amino acids. Germline lookup yields CDR1 MNHNS and CDR2 SASEGT.

The V call is TRBV5-4, the J call TRBJ1-2; D might be TRBD1 (6 bases). The CDR3 loop spans 15 amino acids. CDR1 SGHNT and CDR2 YYREEE come from the germline V gene (reference sequence). V lost 3 bases and J 1 base, leaving 13 bases between the germline ends. The CDR3: CASSSAGQLNYGYTF. DNA of the CDR3: TGTGCCAGCAGCTCGGCCGGACAGCTTAACTATGGCTACACCTTC.

J is TRBJ1-1 and V is TRBV7-2, with TRBD1 matching 7 bases. Trimming at V came to 1 base and at J to 7 bases, leaving 3 bases not matched to a gene. Germline V gene lookup returns CDR1 SGHTA and CDR2 FQGNSA. CDR3 length equals 13 residues. The CDR3 loop is CASSLVGTVEAFF. The CDR3 coding sequence is TGTGCCAGCAGCTTAGTGGGGACAGTTGAAGCTTTCTTT.

CDR3 sequence (DNA): TGTGCCAGCAGCCAGCCTGGGACAACCTATGGCTACACCTTC. Protein product: CASSQPGTTYGYTF. The chain has TRBV3-1 (or the pseudogene TRBV3-2) and TRBJ1-2; tentative D call: TRBD1 (6 bases). Deletions cut 3 bases from V and 4 bases from J, with 12 bases between. Germline V lookup: CDR1 LGHDT, CDR2 YNNKEL (reference sequence). The CDR3 contains 14 residues.